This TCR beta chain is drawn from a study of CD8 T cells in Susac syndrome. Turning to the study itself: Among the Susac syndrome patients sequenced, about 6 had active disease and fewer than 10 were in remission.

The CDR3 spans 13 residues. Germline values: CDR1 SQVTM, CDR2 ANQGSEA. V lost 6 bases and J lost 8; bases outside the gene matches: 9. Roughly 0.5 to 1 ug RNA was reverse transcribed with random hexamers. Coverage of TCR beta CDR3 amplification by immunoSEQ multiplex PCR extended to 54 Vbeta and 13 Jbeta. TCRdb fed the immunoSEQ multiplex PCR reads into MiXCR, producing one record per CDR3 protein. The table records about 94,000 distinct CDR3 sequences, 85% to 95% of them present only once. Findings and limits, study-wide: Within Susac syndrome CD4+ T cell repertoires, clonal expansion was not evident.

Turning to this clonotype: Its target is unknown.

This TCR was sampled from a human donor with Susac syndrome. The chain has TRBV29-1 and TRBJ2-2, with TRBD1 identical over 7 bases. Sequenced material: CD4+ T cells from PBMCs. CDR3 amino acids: CSVRDSARGELFF. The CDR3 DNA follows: TGCAGCGTCCGGGACAGCGCCCGTGGGGAGCTGTTTTTT.